This T cell receptor (beta chain) was recovered during a study of T cell responses to AZD1222 COVID-19 vaccine. On the study more broadly: Second doses were pooled across both intervals (about 4 or about 12 weeks).

In regard to this clone: Antigen unknown.

Data came from immunoSEQ multiplex PCR; TCRdb stores just in-frame clones and leaves some out. This table has roughly 150,000 clones, around nine tenths appearing once. Study-level results: Only a handful of AZD1222 recipients, several in all, had baseline seropositivity. Repertoires were obtained only post-peak T cell response. Of spike-specific TCRs, nearly half reportedly target regions left unmutated in variants.

Specimen: peripheral blood, collected on day 0 of AZD1222 vaccination. The TCR sequence derives from an adult in good health.

CDR3 amino acids: CASSLDGTERSTDTQYF. DNA for the CDR3: TGCGCCAGCAGCTTGGACGGGACAGAGAGAAGCACAGATACGCAGTATTTT. The V gene is TRBV5-1, the J gene TRBJ2-3, with TRBD1 identical over 7 bases. Unmatched junction bases numbered 7, after V lost 0 bases and J lost 0 bases. The CDR3 length is 17 residues. Germline V CDR1 and CDR2: SGHRS, YFSETQ.